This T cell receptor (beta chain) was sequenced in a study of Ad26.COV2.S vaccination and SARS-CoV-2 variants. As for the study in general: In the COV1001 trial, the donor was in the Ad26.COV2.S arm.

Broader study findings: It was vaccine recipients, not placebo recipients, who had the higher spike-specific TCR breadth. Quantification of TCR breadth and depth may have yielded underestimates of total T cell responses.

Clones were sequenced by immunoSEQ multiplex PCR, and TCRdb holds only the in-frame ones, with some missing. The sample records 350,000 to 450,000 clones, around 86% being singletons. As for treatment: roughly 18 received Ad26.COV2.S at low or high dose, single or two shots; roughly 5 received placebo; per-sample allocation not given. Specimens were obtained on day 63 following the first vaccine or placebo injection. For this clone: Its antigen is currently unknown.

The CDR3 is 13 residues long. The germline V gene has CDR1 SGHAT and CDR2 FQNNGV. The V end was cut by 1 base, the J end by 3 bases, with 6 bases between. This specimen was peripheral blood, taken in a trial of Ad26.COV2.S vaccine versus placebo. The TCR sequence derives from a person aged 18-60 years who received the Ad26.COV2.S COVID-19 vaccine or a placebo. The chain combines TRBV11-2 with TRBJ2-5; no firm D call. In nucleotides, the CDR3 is TGTGCCAGCAGCTTAGGCCTAAAAGAGACCCAGTACTTC. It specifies CASSLGLKETQYF. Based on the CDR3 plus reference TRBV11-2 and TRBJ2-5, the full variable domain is EAGVAQSPRYKIIEKRQSVAFWCNPISGHATLYWYQQILGQGPKLLIQFQNNGVVDDSQLPKDRFSAERLKGVDSTLKIQPAKLEDSAVYLCASSLGLKETQYFGPGTRLLVL.